Sequencing of this T cell receptor (beta chain) was carried out in a study of spatial heterogeneity in lung cancer. Study-level findings and limits: Higher tumor mutation counts went along with higher counts of expanded intratumoral alpha and beta TCRs.

Time point: sample taken at primary tumor resection. In its sample, this clonotype was seen a few times. Its antigen is currently unknown. Germline loops: CDR1 SGHRS, CDR2 YFSETQ. CDR3 length equals 14 residues. The V end was cut by 1 base, the J end by 2 bases, with 9 bases between. TCRdb reprocessed the 5' RACE reads via MiXCR and lists one record per CDR3 protein. The sample gives about 3,300 distinct CDR3 sequences, about 15% of which show up once; roughly 7% is in the top ten. The starting material was lung tumor tissue, obtained at surgery. The J gene is TRBJ2-5, the V gene TRBV5-1; D is uncertain. The clonotype originates from a male donor with early-stage non-small cell lung cancer. For the CDR3, the DNA is TGCGCCAGCAGCTTGAACTCCAGACAAGAGACCCAGTACTTC. Protein: CASSLNSRQETQYF.